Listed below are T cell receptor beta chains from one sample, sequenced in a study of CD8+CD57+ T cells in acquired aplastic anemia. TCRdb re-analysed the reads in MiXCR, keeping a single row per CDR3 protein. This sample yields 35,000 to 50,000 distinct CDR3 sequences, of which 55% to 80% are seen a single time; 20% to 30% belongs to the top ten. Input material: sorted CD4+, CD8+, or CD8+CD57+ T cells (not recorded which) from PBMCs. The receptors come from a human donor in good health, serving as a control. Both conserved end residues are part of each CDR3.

CDR3aa: CSVLKIGYGYTF
v_gene: TRBV29-1
len: 12
j_gene: TRBJ1-2

CDR3aa: CASSGGPSSPLHF
v_gene: TRBV25-1
len: 13
j_gene: TRBJ1-6

CDR3aa: CASSIYGTEAYEQYF
v_gene: TRBV19
len: 15
j_gene: TRBJ2-7

CDR3aa: CSARGTSGGSYQETYGYTF
v_gene: TRBV20-1
len: 19
j_gene: TRBJ1-2

CDR3aa: CSAGRETQYF
v_gene: TRBV20-1
len: 10
j_gene: TRBJ2-5

CDR3aa: CAISEGQGITF
v_gene: TRBV10-3
len: 11
j_gene: TRBJ1-2

CDR3aa: CAISERTVATNEKLFF
v_gene: TRBV9
len: 16
j_gene: TRBJ1-4

CDR3aa: CATSGAGRTEAFF
v_gene: TRBV24-1
len: 13
j_gene: TRBJ1-1

CDR3aa: CATSDPSLHEQYF
v_gene: TRBV24-1
len: 13
j_gene: TRBJ2-7

CDR3aa: CASSYGLAGGSTDTQYF
v_gene: TRBV6-2/TRBV6-3
len: 17
j_gene: TRBJ2-3

CDR3aa: CSVEGINTEAFF
v_gene: TRBV29-1
len: 12
j_gene: TRBJ1-1

CDR3aa: CSVQAGTGGRKTQYF
v_gene: TRBV29-1
len: 15
j_gene: TRBJ2-5

CDR3aa: CASSSRDRGPEAFF
v_gene: TRBV7-9
len: 14
j_gene: TRBJ1-1

CDR3aa: CASSFNAAYEQYF
v_gene: TRBV27
len: 13
j_gene: TRBJ2-7

CDR3aa: CSGWGSKQPDTQYF
v_gene: TRBV29-1
len: 14
j_gene: TRBJ2-3

CDR3aa: CASQYSNQPQHF
v_gene: TRBV2
len: 12
j_gene: TRBJ1-5

CDR3aa: CASSWGTAESDTQYF
v_gene: TRBV6-2/TRBV6-3
len: 15
j_gene: TRBJ2-3

CDR3aa: CASSENRANYGYTF
v_gene: TRBV25-1
len: 14
j_gene: TRBJ1-2

CDR3aa: CASTLTGSGNQPQHF
v_gene: TRBV19
len: 15
j_gene: TRBJ1-5

CDR3aa: CASSLELTKETQYF
v_gene: TRBV13
len: 14
j_gene: TRBJ2-5

CDR3aa: CASSSRLAETQYF
v_gene: TRBV7-4
len: 13
j_gene: TRBJ2-5

CDR3aa: CASSRTANYGYTF
v_gene: TRBV7-2
len: 13
j_gene: TRBJ1-2

CDR3aa: CASSEQGGYGYTF
v_gene: TRBV9
len: 13
j_gene: TRBJ1-2

CDR3aa: CASMVRVNTEAFF
v_gene: TRBV19
len: 13
j_gene: TRBJ1-1

CDR3aa: CATSRDGQGNDEQYF
v_gene: TRBV15
len: 15
j_gene: TRBJ2-7

CDR3aa: CATSPRDSEKLLF
v_gene: TRBV15
len: 13
j_gene: TRBJ1-4

CDR3aa: CSARVRGLNTEAFF
v_gene: TRBV20-1
len: 14
j_gene: TRBJ1-1

CDR3aa: CASSEYVNTEAFF
v_gene: TRBV6-1
len: 13
j_gene: TRBJ1-1

CDR3aa: CASSLESTGVREQYF
v_gene: TRBV5-1
len: 15
j_gene: TRBJ2-7

CDR3aa: CSVEDLRGPGNEQFF
v_gene: TRBV29-1
len: 15
j_gene: TRBJ2-1

CDR3aa: CAIRPGTGGEQYF
v_gene: TRBV10-3
len: 13
j_gene: TRBJ2-7

CDR3aa: CATSARGYEQYF
v_gene: TRBV24-1
len: 12
j_gene: TRBJ2-7

CDR3aa: CASSVGTGALDYYGYTF
v_gene: TRBV5-1
len: 17
j_gene: TRBJ1-2

CDR3aa: CASSEPGQGFYEQYF
v_gene: TRBV28
len: 15
j_gene: TRBJ2-7

CDR3aa: CSASPGSYNEQFF
v_gene: TRBV29-1
len: 13
j_gene: TRBJ2-1

CDR3aa: CASSDSAGGDTGELFF
v_gene: TRBV6-4
len: 16
j_gene: TRBJ2-2